These 32 T cell receptor beta chains came from one sample sequenced in a study of shared clonotypes between healthy human individuals. Generated by immunoSEQ multiplex PCR, the TCRdb table keeps only in-frame clones and is missing some. The profile shows 1,400,000 or so clones, 98% to 99% of them singletons. Sequenced sample: naive CD4+ T cells sorted from blood. Subset here: CD45RA+ positively selected. All receptors derive from a man aged 30-40 years in good health.

The V gene is TRBV2, the J gene TRBJ2-5; 7 bases align to TRBD1. Germline V gene data show CDR1 as SNHLY and CDR2 as FYNNEI. The CDR3 extends over 15 amino acids. The V and J ends lost 2 bases and 5 bases, in that order; junction bases with no gene match: 8. The CDR3 protein is CASSEWGQLGETQYF. The CDR3 region has the DNA TGTGCCAGCAGTGAATGGGGACAGCTCGGGGAGACCCAGTACTTC. Full variable domain (missing parts from reference TRBV2 and TRBJ2-5): EPEVTQTPSHQVTQMGQEVILRCVPISNHLYFYWYRQILGQKVEFLVSFYNNEISEKSEIFDDQFSVERPDGSNFTLKIRSTKLEDSAMYFCASSEWGQLGETQYFGPGTRLLVL.

This chain uses TRBV14 with TRBJ2-7; TRBD2 might be the D (5 bases). V shed 0 bases and J shed 6 bases, with 18 bases lying between them. The CDR3 is made up of 16 amino acids. Germline CDR1 SGHDN, CDR2 FVKESK. The CDR3 DNA is TGTGCCAGCAGCCAAGAATTGTGGCGGCAGGCGGGCGAGCAGTACTTC. It translates to CASSQELWRQAGEQYF.

Written as DNA, the CDR3 is TGTGCCAGCAGGCGGGCGACAGGGGGTAGGGGTGAGCAGTTCTTC. Translated: CASRRATGGRGEQFF. The chain couples TRBV6-5 to TRBJ2-1, with 9 positions matching TRBD1. Germline trimming cut 6 bases from V and 9 bases from J; bases unmatched to any gene: 12. Germline CDR1 is MNHEY and CDR2 is SVGAGI. The CDR3 spans 15 residues.

The J gene is TRBJ2-7, the V gene TRBV28, with D possibly TRBD1 on 6 matching bases. This CDR3 region has 15 residues. The V gene lost 6 bases and the J gene lost 2 bases, with 17 bases spanning the gap. Germline CDR1 is MDHEN and CDR2 is SYDVKM. The CDR3 region is CASSAPSGQTYEQYF. CDR3 sequence (DNA): TGTGCCAGCAGCGCCCCTTCGGGACAAACCTACGAGCAGTACTTC.

Note on this clone: The junction does not match germline at one end; this may be a read error. V usage is TRBV5-4 and J usage is TRBJ2-6; D may match TRBD1 or TRBD2 (8 bases each). Germline lookup yields CDR1 SGHNT and CDR2 YYREEE (reference sequence). This CDR3 region has 19 residues. CDR3 bases: TGTGCCAGCAGGTTGGATAGCGGGACAGGCCGCTCTGGGGCCAACGTCCTGACTTTC. This encodes CASRLDSGTGRSGANVLTF.

The genes are TRBV14 and TRBJ2-2; TRBD2 agrees at 7 bases. The CDR3 has 15 amino acids. Trimming removed 4 bases from V and 2 bases from J; junction bases left unmatched: 4. CDR1 is SGHDN, CDR2 FVKESK, per germline. In nucleotides, the CDR3 is TGTGCCAGCAGCCGGGGACTACCTAACACCGGGGAGCTGTTTTTT. Protein: CASSRGLPNTGELFF.

A note on this clone: Other DNA sequences in this specimen translate into the identical CDR3. The rearrangement uses TRBV7-3 and TRBJ2-5; D not certain. The CDR3 is 14 amino acids. The germline CDR1 and CDR2 sequences are SGHTA and FQGTGA. Trimming pared 2 bases from V and 1 base from J, leaving 8 bases between. CDR3: CASSLLGTQETQYF. The DNA of the CDR3 is TGTGCCAGCAGCTTACTAGGAACCCAAGAGACCCAGTACTTC.

The chain carries TRBV19 and TRBJ1-5, with 7 bases fitting TRBD1. This CDR3 contains 15 residues. V shed 5 bases, J shed 5 bases, and the junction held 9 bases outside the gene matches. Germline-derived CDR1 and CDR2 are LNHDA and SQIVND (reference sequence). The CDR3 sequence: CASSPLAGGDQPQHF. The CDR3 nucleotides are TGTGCCAGTAGTCCCCTGGCAGGGGGAGATCAGCCCCAGCATTTT. Filled out from reference TRBV19 and TRBJ1-5, the complete variable domain reads DGGITQSPKYLFRKEGQNVTLSCEQNLNHDAMYWYRQDPGQGLRLIYYSQIVNDFQKGDIAEGYSVSREKKESFPLTVTSAQKNPTAFYLCASSPLAGGDQPQHFGDGTRLSIL.

This sequence joins TRBV6-5 and TRBJ2-3; D remains ambiguous. CDR1 and CDR2 (germline): MNHEY, SVGAGI. The CDR3 length is 15 residues. V was cut by 7 bases and J by 0 bases, with 14 bases left in between. CDR3 in DNA: TGTGCCAGCACGAAGGGTCGAACTAGCACAGATACGCAGTATTTT. Translated, it gives CASTKGRTSTDTQYF.

The chain carries TRBV6-1 and TRBJ1-1, with TRBD1 as a possible D gene (6 bases). Germline V gene lookup returns CDR1 MNHNS and CDR2 SASEGT. The CDR3 covers 15 residues. Trimming removed 6 bases at V and 1 base at J, with 15 bases between. CDR3 DNA: TGTGCCAGCAGACAAAAGACAGGACAGAACACTGAAGCTTTCTTT. Encoded protein: CASRQKTGQNTEAFF.

The J gene is TRBJ2-3, the V gene TRBV5-6; D is undetermined. Germline V gene data show CDR1 as SGHDT and CDR2 as YYEEEE. This CDR3 region has 13 residues. Trimming took 4 bases from V and 0 from J, leaving 6 bases between them. This CDR3 is CASSHYSTDTQYF. The CDR3, as DNA: TGTGCCAGCAGCCATTATAGCACAGATACGCAGTATTTT. The whole variable domain, filled in from reference TRBV5-6 and TRBJ2-3, reads DAGVTQSPTHLIKTRGQQVTLRCSPKSGHDTVSWYQQALGQGPQFIFQYYEEEERQRGNFPDRFSGHQFPNYSSELNVNALLLGDSALYLCASSHYSTDTQYFGPGTRLTVL.

Comment on this clone: The same CDR3 is also encoded by other DNA sequences in this sample. This chain connects TRBV5-1 to TRBJ2-1; D call uncertain. The germline V and J ends were trimmed by 0 bases and 0 bases, with 4 bases remaining between them. Per germline, CDR1 SGHRS and CDR2 YFSETQ. The CDR3 loop spans 14 amino acids. As DNA, the CDR3 is TGCGCCAGCAGCTTGGATCTCTCCTACAATGAGCAGTTCTTC. Its translation: CASSLDLSYNEQFF.

The rearrangement uses TRBV18 and TRBJ1-1; D perhaps matches TRBD1 (5 bases). Trimming removed 1 base from V and 0 bases from J, with 12 bases in between. The CDR3 covers 16 residues. Germline CDR1 and CDR2: KGHSH and LQKENI. CDR3 residues: CASSPLDRSLNTEAFF. The CDR3 nucleotides are TGTGCCAGCTCACCACTCGACAGAAGTTTGAACACTGAAGCTTTCTTT.

A remark on this clone: At the DNA level, this CDR3 is encoded by other sequences in the same sample as well. The rearrangement uses TRBV7-2 and TRBJ2-7; D might be TRBD1 (6 bases). V was cut by 1 base and J by 3 bases, with 7 bases left in between. Germline CDR1 and CDR2: SGHTA and FQGNSA. This CDR3 has 13 residues. This chain's CDR3 is CASSLGGHYEQYF. The CDR3 DNA reads as TGTGCCAGCAGCTTAGGGGGGCACTACGAGCAGTACTTC. The full variable domain, its missing parts supplied by reference TRBV7-2 and TRBJ2-7, is GAGVSQSPSNKVTEKGKDVELRCDPISGHTALYWYRQSLGQGLEFLIYFQGNSAPDKSGLPSDRFSAERTGGSVSTLTIQRTQQEDSAVYLCASSLGGHYEQYFGPGTRLTVT.

In regard to this clone: Other nucleotide sequences from this sample produce the same CDR3. The CDR3 here is CASSKNTGELFF. CDR3 DNA: TGTGCCAGCTCAAAGAACACCGGGGAGCTGTTTTTT. This rearrangement joins TRBV18 to TRBJ2-2; unclear D gene. Germline V gene lookup returns CDR1 KGHSH and CDR2 LQKENI. The ends were cut back, 5 bases at V and 1 base at J, with 2 bases in the middle. The CDR3 runs 12 residues.

This rearrangement joins TRBV2 to TRBJ2-7, with D possibly matching TRBD2 (6 bases). The ends were cut back, 4 bases at V and 6 bases at J, with 16 bases in the middle. The CDR3 is 14 residues long. CDR1 and CDR2 (germline): SNHLY, FYNNEI. CDR3 loop: CASSVWGESFEQYF. In DNA, the CDR3 is TGTGCCAGCAGTGTTTGGGGGGAGTCTTTCGAGCAGTACTTC.

The chain couples TRBV4-3 to TRBJ2-7; TRBD2 agrees at 9 bases. The V and J ends lost 1 base and 3 bases, in that order; junction bases with no gene match: 7. The CDR3 totals 16 residues. The germline V gene encodes CDR1 LGHNA and CDR2 YSLEER. CDR3 sequence reads: CASSQAPREGLYEQYF. CDR3 sequence (DNA): TGCGCCAGCAGCCAAGCGCCGCGGGAGGGCCTCTACGAGCAGTACTTC.

The chain is built from TRBV6-5 and TRBJ2-7; 8 bases match TRBD2. Germline CDR1 and CDR2: MNHEY and SVGAGI. V was pared by 6 bases and J by 2 bases, with 6 bases of the junction left unmatched. CDR3 length equals 14 residues. CDR3 bases: TGTGCCAGCAGCCAAGCGGGAGTGGCCTACGAGCAGTACTTC. This codes for CASSQAGVAYEQYF.

The chain combines TRBV7-9 with TRBJ2-7; no definite D call. This CDR3 is 12 amino acids long. In germline, CDR1 is SEHNR, CDR2 FQNEAQ (reference sequence). Trimming took 5 bases from V and 6 from J, leaving 11 bases between them. CDR3 nucleotides: TGTGCCAGCAGCCGCGTGGGGTCCGAGCAGTACTTC. This encodes CASSRVGSEQYF.

V gene TRBV5-6 combines with J gene TRBJ2-2; D not resolved. Per the germline V gene, CDR1 is SGHDT and CDR2 is YYEEEE. The CDR3 is 14 amino acids. Trimming left V 6 bases short and J 0 bases short, with 9 bases between. The CDR3 DNA is TGTGCCAGCACCCCAAACCCGAACACCGGGGAGCTGTTTTTT. Protein product: CASTPNPNTGELFF.

The genes are TRBV6-6 and TRBJ1-1; D is unclear. The CDR3 has 14 amino acids. Germline V gene sequence: CDR1 MNHNY, CDR2 SVGAGI (reference sequence). V lost 2 bases and J lost 1, with 8 bases in between. The CDR3 here is CASSYGSKNTEAFF. The CDR3 nucleotides read TGTGCCAGCAGTTACGGGTCGAAGAACACTGAAGCTTTCTTT.

This clone came up once. The genes are TRBV29-1 and TRBJ2-7; weak D call: TRBD1 (6 bases). Trimming left V 7 bases short and J 0 bases short, with 10 bases between. The length of the CDR3 is 12 residues. Germline CDR1 reads SQVTM; CDR2 reads ANQGSEA. The CDR3 DNA reads as TGCAGCGCAAGACAGGACTCCTACGAGCAGTACTTC. It yields the protein CSARQDSYEQYF.

The V call is TRBV5-1, the J call TRBJ1-5; 7 bases line up with TRBD1. This CDR3 contains 16 residues. Germline V gene lookup returns CDR1 SGHRS and CDR2 YFSETQ. The V gene end was trimmed by 4 bases and the J gene end by 0 bases; junction bases not matched to a gene: 7. This CDR3 is CASSPGTVYSNQPQHF. Written as DNA, the CDR3 is TGCGCCAGCAGCCCCGGGACAGTATATAGCAATCAGCCCCAGCATTTT.

The V gene is TRBV6-5, the J gene TRBJ1-5; D not resolved. This CDR3 is 16 amino acids long. V was cut by 0 bases and J by 3 bases, with 12 bases left in between. Germline CDR1 is MNHEY and CDR2 is SVGAGI. CDR3: CASSYSISQYNQPQHF. As DNA, the CDR3 is TGTGCCAGCAGTTACTCGATTAGCCAGTACAATCAGCCCCAGCATTTT.

The chain combines TRBV7-2 with TRBJ2-3; 11 bases fit TRBD2. The CDR3 is 15 residues long. Germline V gene data show CDR1 as SGHTA and CDR2 as FQGNSA. The V gene end was trimmed by 7 bases and the J gene end by 6 bases; junction bases not matched to a gene: 9. CDR3 in DNA: TGTGCCAGCATACTTACCCCTAGCGGGAGGGATACGCAGTATTTT. This encodes CASILTPSGRDTQYF.

On this clone itself: Distinct nucleotide sequences in the sample also encode this CDR3. V and J are TRBV28 and TRBJ2-6; the match to TRBD1 covers 7 bases. The CDR3 sequence is 15 residues long. Germline CDR1 and CDR2: MDHEN and SYDVKM. Trimming cost V 5 bases and J 2 bases; bases outside gene matches: 3. The CDR3 DNA reads as TGTGCCAGCAGTCCTACAGGGGCTGGGGCCAACGTCCTGACTTTC. It codes for CASSPTGAGANVLTF.

V and J are TRBV6-5 and TRBJ2-7; 7 nucleotides align to TRBD2. This CDR3 spans 15 amino acids. CDR1 is MNHEY, CDR2 SVGAGI, per germline. J was trimmed by 3 bases and V by 6 bases; bases with no gene match: 11. The CDR3 DNA reads TGTGCCAGCAGCCTCGGGGAGCGGGGACTCTACGAGCAGTACTTC. Encoded protein: CASSLGERGLYEQYF.

This sequence joins TRBV4-2 and TRBJ1-1; TRBD1 matches 7 bases. The V gene's germline CDR1 is LGHNA and CDR2 YNFKEQ. The CDR3 has 12 amino acids. J gave up 8 bases and V 6 bases, and 6 bases lay outside the gene matches. The DNA for the CDR3 is TGTGCCAGCAGTCAGGGGGGGCTGGAAGCTTTCTTT. Amino acid sequence: CASSQGGLEAFF.

The chain has TRBV21-1 and TRBJ2-6; the table's D call, TRBD2, was not checked against the DNA. TRBV21-1 is assigned pseudogene status. This CDR3 has 16 amino acids. CDR3 protein: CASSKIRRAGANVLTF. CDR3 nucleotide sequence: TGTGCCAGCAGCAAAATTCGAAGAGCTGGGGCCAACGTCCTGACTTTC.

The J gene is TRBJ2-7, the V gene TRBV11-2, with TRBD1 as a possible D gene (5 bases). V was trimmed by 2 bases and J by 2 bases, leaving 10 bases between them. In germline, CDR1 is SGHAT, CDR2 FQNNGV. This CDR3 is built from 14 residues. CDR3 sequence reads: CASSLWGSTYEQYF. The CDR3 coding sequence is TGTGCCAGCAGCTTATGGGGCAGTACCTACGAGCAGTACTTC.

V and J are TRBV19 and TRBJ2-1; TRBD2 aligns across 12 bases. The CDR3 has 15 amino acids. Germline V gives CDR1 LNHDA, CDR2 SQIVND (reference sequence). With 6 bases clipped from V and 7 bases from J, the junction kept 7 bases outside the gene matches. The CDR3 DNA reads TGTGCCAGTAGGGGACTAGCGGGTAGAATGAATGAGCAGTTCTTC. Its translation is CASRGLAGRMNEQFF.

The chain combines TRBV2 with TRBJ2-1, with D perhaps TRBD2 (5 bases). The CDR3 extends over 14 amino acids. Looked up from germline, CDR1 is SNHLY and CDR2 is FYNNEI. Trimming stripped 4 bases from V and 1 base from J, with 8 bases between. The CDR3 bases are TGTGCCAGCAGTGCGCAGCGGTCCTACAATGAGCAGTTCTTC. This encodes CASSAQRSYNEQFF.